This T cell receptor beta chain emerged from a study of shared clonotypes between healthy human individuals. Study observations and caveats: Naive subsets generally exceeded memory subsets in estimated richness.

All the donors were Caucasian adults who lived in Nashville, Tennessee. In regard to this clone: The antigen remains unidentified.

V gave up 2 bases and J gave up 10 bases; unmatched junction bases: 4. The CDR3 totals 13 residues. Per germline, CDR1 SEHNR and CDR2 FQNEAQ (reference sequence). Per the original data handling: ImmunoSEQ supplied junction-only sequences lacking quality scores, so filtering was different. Data came from immunoSEQ multiplex PCR; TCRdb stores just in-frame clones and leaves some out. The DNA gave D and trimming, while V, J and clone size come from that table. The data contain about 1 million clones, about 75% of them seen just once; the ten biggest clones take up approximately 1.5%. The rearrangement joins TRBV7-9 to TRBJ1-2, with TRBD1 identical over 10 bases. Specimen: memory CD4+ T cells sorted from blood. Documented subset: CD45RA-negative fraction. This TCR was sampled from a man between 18 and 29 years old in good health. In DNA form, the CDR3 reads TGTGCCAGCAGCTTATCCGGGACAGGGGACTACACCTTC. Its translation is CASSLSGTGDYTF.